Shown below are 20 T cell receptor beta chains from a single sample sequenced in a study of read filtering for tumor transcriptome and immune sequencing. Molecular barcoded adaptors covering alpha/delta and beta/gamma chains were used on roughly 400 ng RNA. From the reads, TCRdb called clonotypes with MiXCR, one entry per CDR3 protein. The data contain some 120,000 distinct CDR3 sequences, about an eighth of them seen just once; the ten biggest clones take up 8% to 13%. The sequencing input was a population of CD138-negative cells sorted from bone marrow. All receptors derive from a donor older than 35 with multiple myeloma.

Ten or more counts support this clonotype. The chain joins TRBV29-1 to TRBJ2-1; 14 bases map to TRBD2. CDR3 length: 16 residues. J gave up 4 bases and V 3 bases, and 5 bases lay outside the gene matches. Germline CDR1 is SQVTM and CDR2 is ANQGSEA. In DNA form, the CDR3 reads TGCAGCGTTGACGGACTAGCGGGAGGAATATACAATGAGCAGTTCTTC. Its protein is CSVDGLAGGIYNEQFF.

This clonotype appeared many times. The chain links TRBV2 to TRBJ1-4, with 7 bases lining up with TRBD1. The J segment lost 4 bases and the V segment lost 4 bases, leaving 3 bases of the junction unmatched. CDR3 size: 14 residues. Per germline, CDR1 SNHLY and CDR2 FYNNEI. Here the CDR3 DNA reads TGTGCCAGCAGTGGGACAGGAAATAATGAAAAACTGTTTTTT. Amino acid sequence: CASSGTGNNEKLFF.

This clonotype has ten or more counts. V is TRBV6-5 and J is TRBJ2-3; D may be TRBD1 (5 bases). The V gene lost 5 bases and the J gene lost 4 bases, with 19 bases spanning the gap. In germline, CDR1 is MNHEY, CDR2 SVGAGI. The CDR3 is 16 residues long. The CDR3 DNA sequence: TGTGCCAGCAGTCCCCGTGGGGCGCCAACGGCAGATACGCAGTATTTT. It codes for CASSPRGAPTADTQYF.

This clonotype was picked up many times. The chain joins TRBV2 to TRBJ2-7; D ambiguous. Trimming removed 6 bases from V and 4 bases from J, with 10 bases in between. Germline values: CDR1 SNHLY, CDR2 FYNNEI. This CDR3 has 12 residues. For the CDR3, the DNA is TGTGCCAGCAGCTTTACAGCGTACGAGCAGTACTTC. Translating gives CASSFTAYEQYF. Full variable domain (outside the CDR3, taken from reference TRBV2 and TRBJ2-7): EPEVTQTPSHQVTQMGQEVILRCVPISNHLYFYWYRQILGQKVEFLVSFYNNEISEKSEIFDDQFSVERPDGSNFTLKIRSTKLEDSAMYFCASSFTAYEQYFGPGTRLTVT.

Of note for this clonotype: This sequence may be a read error, since a much larger clone differs from it by one base. The chain employs TRBV19 and TRBJ1-1; D perhaps matches TRBD1 (5 bases). Germline lookup yields CDR1 LNHDA and CDR2 SQIVND (reference sequence). The CDR3 is 15 residues long. V was trimmed by 1 base and J by 0 bases, leaving 9 bases between them. The CDR3 DNA sequence: TGTGCCAGTAGTATAGGGGGGGACTTGAACACTGAAGCTTTCTTT. Translating gives CASSIGGDLNTEAFF.

The gene calls are TRBV6-1 and TRBJ2-3; D not certain. CDR1 is MNHNS, CDR2 SASEGT, per germline. V was cut by 8 bases and J by 6 bases, with 9 bases left in between. CDR3 length: 11 amino acids. CDR3 region: CASSLWDTQYF. For the CDR3, the DNA is TGTGCCAGCTCCCTTTGGGATACGCAGTATTTT.

This clonotype was recorded at least ten times. The J gene is TRBJ2-3, the V gene TRBV6-4; 8 bases are shared with TRBD1. The CDR3 covers 15 residues. After removal of 5 bases from V and 2 bases from J, the junction contained 6 bases not matched to a gene. Germline assignment: CDR1 MRHNA and CDR2 SNTAGT. CDR3 bases: TGTGCCAGCAGTCGATCGGACAGGGACACAGATACGCAGTATTTT. It specifies CASSRSDRDTDTQYF.

As for this clonotype: One junction end disagrees with the germline gene, perhaps due to a read error. The chain joins TRBV20-1 to TRBJ1-1, with 7 bases identical to TRBD1. The CDR3 is made up of 16 amino acids. Germline lookup yields CDR1 DFQATT and CDR2 SNEGSKA (reference sequence). CDR3 DNA sequence: TGCAGTGCCAGAGATTTTCACAGGGGCGAGGACACTGAAGCTTTCTTT. Translated, it gives CSARDFHRGEDTEAFF.

There are many counts of this clonotype. The chain has TRBV12-3 or TRBV12-4 and TRBJ1-5, with TRBD1 matching over 7 bases. V was pared by 1 base and J by 6 bases, with 3 bases of the junction left unmatched. The CDR3 totals 14 residues. The CDR3 here is CASSLGTGVQPQHF. The DNA of the CDR3 is TGTGCCAGCAGTTTAGGGACAGGCGTTCAGCCCCAGCATTTT.

This clonotype was picked up many times. The rearrangement joins TRBV29-1 to TRBJ2-1; 12 bases align to TRBD2. Germline V gene sequence: CDR1 SQVTM, CDR2 ANQGSEA. Trimming took 2 bases from V and 12 from J; bases not matched to a gene: 8. The CDR3 has 14 amino acids. CDR3 protein: CSVERAGTSGLQFF. The CDR3 DNA is TGCAGCGTTGAAAGAGCCGGGACTAGCGGGCTGCAGTTCTTC.

This clonotype was seen at least ten times. The rearrangement joins TRBV11-2 to TRBJ1-6; D gene ambiguous. In germline, CDR1 is SGHAT, CDR2 FQNNGV. V lost 6 bases and J 4 bases, leaving 22 bases between the germline ends. The CDR3 covers 18 residues. The CDR3 sequence: CASRSTVGGNRYNSPLHF. As DNA, the CDR3 is TGTGCCAGCAGGAGTACCGTGGGAGGGAACAGATATAATTCACCCCTCCACTTT.

The chain combines TRBV20-1 with TRBJ2-3; 13 bases match TRBD2. Germline-derived CDR1 and CDR2 are DFQATT and SNEGSKA (reference sequence). This CDR3 spans 15 amino acids. V trimming: 3 bases; J trimming: 4 bases; junction bases outside the gene matches: 4. For the CDR3, the DNA is TGCAGTGCTAGGCGGACTAGCGGGAGCCCAGATACGCAGTATTTT. Protein product: CSARRTSGSPDTQYF.

This clonotype has ten or more counts. The rearrangement joins TRBV2 to TRBJ2-3; TRBD2 agrees at 7 bases. CDR3 length: 14 amino acids. The V segment lost 8 bases and the J segment 4 bases; nucleotides outside the gene matches: 9. Looked up from germline, CDR1 is SNHLY and CDR2 is FYNNEI. The CDR3 loop reads CASGRVSSADTQYF. Written as DNA, the CDR3 is TGTGCCAGCGGGAGGGTAAGCAGCGCAGATACGCAGTATTTT.

This clonotype showed up many times. The chain links TRBV10-3 to TRBJ1-4; weak D call: TRBD1 (5 bases). CDR1 is ENHRY and CDR2 is SYGVKD in the germline V gene. V lost 0 bases and J lost 1, with 9 bases in between. CDR3 length equals 16 residues. CDR3 loop: CAISESVGGTNEKLFF. CDR3 bases: TGTGCCATCAGTGAGTCCGTTGGGGGAACTAATGAAAAACTGTTTTTT.

This clonotype came up a few times. This chain links TRBV5-1 with TRBJ1-2; 11 nucleotides align to TRBD1. The germline gives CDR1 SGHRS, CDR2 YFSETQ. This CDR3 has 13 amino acids. V dropped 8 bases and J dropped 8; count of bases not matched to a gene: 8. In nucleotides, the CDR3 is TGCGCCAGTTGGACAGGGGGCGCCTCCGGCTACACCTTC. Translation: CASWTGGASGYTF.

In its sample, this clonotype was seen many times. This CDR3 is CASSLTSGTASYEQYF. The DNA for the CDR3 is TGTGCCAGCAGCCTGACTTCCGGGACAGCGTCCTACGAGCAGTACTTC. The chain employs TRBV7-2 and TRBJ2-7; 7 nucleotides align to TRBD1. The V gene's germline CDR1 is SGHTA and CDR2 FQGNSA. V gave up 5 bases and J gave up 1 base; unmatched junction bases: 11. The CDR3 is 16 amino acids.

This clonotype was detected only a few times. A read error may produce the germline difference seen at one junction end. The chain carries TRBV5-1 and TRBJ2-3; tentative D call: TRBD1 (5 bases). The CDR3 is 14 amino acids. CDR1 and CDR2 (germline): SGHRS, YFSETQ. The CDR3 sequence: CASGLEQETDTQYF. The CDR3 nucleotides read TGCGCCAGCGGCTTGGAACAGGAGACAGATACGCAGTATTTT. The whole variable domain, remainder taken from reference TRBV5-1 and TRBJ2-3, is KAGVTQTPRYLIKTRGQQVTLSCSPISGHRSVSWYQQTPGQGLQFLFEYFSETQRNKGNFPGRFSGRQFSNSRSEMNVSTLELGDSALYLCASGLEQETDTQYFGPGTRLTVL.

This clonotype was counted at least ten times. The genes are TRBV5-1 and TRBJ1-1; 8 bases match TRBD1. In germline, CDR1 is SGHRS, CDR2 YFSETQ. The V gene end was trimmed by 4 bases and the J gene end by 4 bases; junction bases not matched to a gene: 9. This CDR3 has 15 residues. The CDR3 DNA reads as TGCGCCAGCAGCACCATACAGGGGGGAGGCACTGAAGCTTTCTTT. Residues: CASSTIQGGGTEAFF.

About this clonotype itself: The junction departs from the called germline gene at one end, perhaps through a read error. V and J are TRBV25-1 and TRBJ2-1; 10 bases map to TRBD1. Germline CDR1 and CDR2: MGHDK and SYGVNS. This CDR3 has 16 amino acids. This chain's CDR3 is CASSGAGQGTYSERFF. Written as DNA, the CDR3 is TGTGCCAGCAGTGGTGCGGGACAGGGGACCTACAGTGAGCGGTTCTTC.

At least ten counts were recorded for this clonotype. V usage is TRBV4-1 and J usage is TRBJ2-2; 8 nucleotides match TRBD1. Trimming removed 6 bases from V and 8 bases from J; junction bases left unmatched: 8. This CDR3 comprises 14 residues. Germline loops: CDR1 MGHRA, CDR2 YSYEKL. In DNA form, the CDR3 reads TGCGCCAGCAGTCGGGCAGGGGGCGAGGGGGAGCTGTTTTTT. It codes for CASSRAGGEGELFF.